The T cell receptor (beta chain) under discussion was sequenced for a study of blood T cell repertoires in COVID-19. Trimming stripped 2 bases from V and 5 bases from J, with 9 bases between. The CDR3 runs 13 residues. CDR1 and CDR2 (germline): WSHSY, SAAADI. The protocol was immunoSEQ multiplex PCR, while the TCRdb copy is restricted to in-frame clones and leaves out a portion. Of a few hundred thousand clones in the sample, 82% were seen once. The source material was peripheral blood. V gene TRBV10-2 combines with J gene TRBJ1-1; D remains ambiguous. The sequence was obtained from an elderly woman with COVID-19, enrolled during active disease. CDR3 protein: CASSEGRRTEAFF. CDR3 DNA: TGCGCCAGCAGTGAGGGCAGAAGAACTGAAGCTTTCTTT.